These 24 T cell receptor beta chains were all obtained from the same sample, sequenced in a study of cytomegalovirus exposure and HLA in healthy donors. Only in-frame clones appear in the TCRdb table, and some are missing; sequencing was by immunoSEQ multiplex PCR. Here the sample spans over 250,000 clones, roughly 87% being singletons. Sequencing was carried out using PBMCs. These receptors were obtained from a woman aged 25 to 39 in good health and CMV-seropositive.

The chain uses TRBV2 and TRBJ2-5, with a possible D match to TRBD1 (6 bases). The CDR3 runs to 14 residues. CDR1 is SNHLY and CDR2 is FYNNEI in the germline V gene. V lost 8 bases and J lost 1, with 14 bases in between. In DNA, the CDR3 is TGTGCCAGCGGGCAGGGGTATGGCCAAGAGACCCAGTACTTC. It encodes CASGQGYGQETQYF.

This CDR3 is CASSLSRRLAGVQEDEQFF. CDR3 nucleotide sequence: TGTGCCAGCAGTTTATCCCGCAGACTAGCGGGGGTTCAGGAGGATGAGCAGTTCTTC. The chain links TRBV27 to TRBJ2-1; 12 bases match TRBD2. V lost 0 bases to trimming and J lost 8 bases; unmatched junction nucleotides: 14. Germline V CDR1 and CDR2: MNHEY, SMNVEV (reference sequence). CDR3 length: 19 amino acids.

The CDR3: CASSLRGLAGAGELFF. The CDR3 DNA reads as TGTGCCAGCAGTTTGAGGGGACTAGCGGGGGCCGGGGAGCTGTTTTTT. The chain recombines TRBV27 with TRBJ2-2, with TRBD2 identical over 14 bases. Germline V CDR1 and CDR2: MNHEY, SMNVEV (reference sequence). This CDR3 contains 16 residues. The junction had 3 bases not matched to a gene; V was cut back by 3 bases and J by 6 bases.

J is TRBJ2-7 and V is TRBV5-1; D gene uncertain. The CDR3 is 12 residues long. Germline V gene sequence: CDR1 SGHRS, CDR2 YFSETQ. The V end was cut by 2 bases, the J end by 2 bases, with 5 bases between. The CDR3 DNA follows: TGCGCCAGCAGCTTCAACGCCTACGAGCAGTACTTC. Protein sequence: CASSFNAYEQYF.

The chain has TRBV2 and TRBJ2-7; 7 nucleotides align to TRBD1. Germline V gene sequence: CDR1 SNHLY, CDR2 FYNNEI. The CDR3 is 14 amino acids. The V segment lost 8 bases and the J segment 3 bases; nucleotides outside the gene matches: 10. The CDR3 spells CASEPGQSFYEQYF. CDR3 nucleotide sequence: TGTGCCAGCGAACCGGGACAGAGCTTCTACGAGCAGTACTTC. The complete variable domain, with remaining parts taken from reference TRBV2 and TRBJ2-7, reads EPEVTQTPSHQVTQMGQEVILRCVPISNHLYFYWYRQILGQKVEFLVSFYNNEISEKSEIFDDQFSVERPDGSNFTLKIRSTKLEDSAMYFCASEPGQSFYEQYFGPGTRLTVT.

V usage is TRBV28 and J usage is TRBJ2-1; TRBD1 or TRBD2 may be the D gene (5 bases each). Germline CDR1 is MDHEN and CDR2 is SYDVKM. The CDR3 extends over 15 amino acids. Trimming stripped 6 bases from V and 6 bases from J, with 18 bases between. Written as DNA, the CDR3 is TGTGCCAGCAGCCCCAGTGGTTCTGGGGGCAATGAGCAGTTCTTC. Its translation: CASSPSGSGGNEQFF.

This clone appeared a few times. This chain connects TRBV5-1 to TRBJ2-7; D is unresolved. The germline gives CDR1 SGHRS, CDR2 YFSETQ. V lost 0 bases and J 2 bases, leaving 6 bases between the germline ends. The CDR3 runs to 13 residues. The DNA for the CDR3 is TGCGCCAGCAGCTTGGATATCACCTACGAGCAGTACTTC. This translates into CASSLDITYEQYF.

The CDR3 DNA reads as TGTGCCAGTAGTAACCAGGGACCTCAACAAGAGACCCAGTACTTC. It is translated as CASSNQGPQQETQYF. This sequence joins TRBV19 and TRBJ2-5; either TRBD1 or TRBD2 may fit D (5 bases each). Trimming removed 4 bases at V and 2 bases at J, with 14 bases between. CDR1 and CDR2 from the germline V gene are LNHDA and SQIVND (reference sequence). The CDR3 runs to 15 residues.

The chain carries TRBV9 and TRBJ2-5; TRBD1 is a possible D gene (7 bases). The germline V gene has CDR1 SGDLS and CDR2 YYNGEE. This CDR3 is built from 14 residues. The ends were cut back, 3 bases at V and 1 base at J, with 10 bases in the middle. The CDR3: CASSAGGPQETQYF. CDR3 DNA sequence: TGTGCCAGCAGCGCAGGGGGGCCCCAAGAGACCCAGTACTTC.

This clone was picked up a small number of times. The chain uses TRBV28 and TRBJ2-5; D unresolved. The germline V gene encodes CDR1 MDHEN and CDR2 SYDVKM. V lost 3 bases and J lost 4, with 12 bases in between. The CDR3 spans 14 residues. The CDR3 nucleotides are TGTGCCAGCAGTTTGCATTCCGGTGGAGAGACCCAGTACTTC. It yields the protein CASSLHSGGETQYF.

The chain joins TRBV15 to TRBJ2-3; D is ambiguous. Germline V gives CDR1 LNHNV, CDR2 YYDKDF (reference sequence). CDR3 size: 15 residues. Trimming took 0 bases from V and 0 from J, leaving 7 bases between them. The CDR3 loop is CATSRDTPSTDTQYF. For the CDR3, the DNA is TGTGCCACCAGCAGAGACACTCCCAGCACAGATACGCAGTATTTT. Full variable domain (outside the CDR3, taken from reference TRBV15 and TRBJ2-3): DAMVIQNPRYQVTQFGKPVTLSCSQTLNHNVMYWYQQKSSQAPKLLFHYYDKDFNNEADTPDNFQSRRPNTSFCFLDIRSPGLGDTAMYLCATSRDTPSTDTQYFGPGTRLTVL.

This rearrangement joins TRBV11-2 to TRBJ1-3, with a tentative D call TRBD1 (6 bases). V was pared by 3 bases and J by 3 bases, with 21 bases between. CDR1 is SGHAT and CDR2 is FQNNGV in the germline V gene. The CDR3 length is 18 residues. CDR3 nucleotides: TGTGCCAGCAGCTTCGGTGGGCAGGGGCCAGCGGGTGGAAACACCATATATTTT. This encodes CASSFGGQGPAGGNTIYF.

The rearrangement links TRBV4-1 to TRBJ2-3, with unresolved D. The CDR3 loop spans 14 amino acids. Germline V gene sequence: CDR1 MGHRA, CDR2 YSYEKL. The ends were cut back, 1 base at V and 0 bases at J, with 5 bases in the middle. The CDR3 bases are TGCGCCAGCAGCCAAGTATTCAGCACAGATACGCAGTATTTT. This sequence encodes CASSQVFSTDTQYF.

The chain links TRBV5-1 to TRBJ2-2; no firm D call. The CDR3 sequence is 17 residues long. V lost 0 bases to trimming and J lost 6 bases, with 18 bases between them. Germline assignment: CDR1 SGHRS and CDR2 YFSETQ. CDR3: CASSLGRSRVRSGELFF. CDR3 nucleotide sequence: TGCGCCAGCAGCTTGGGTCGTAGCCGGGTGCGTTCCGGGGAGCTGTTTTTT. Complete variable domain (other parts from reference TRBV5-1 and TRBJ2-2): KAGVTQTPRYLIKTRGQQVTLSCSPISGHRSVSWYQQTPGQGLQFLFEYFSETQRNKGNFPGRFSGRQFSNSRSEMNVSTLELGDSALYLCASSLGRSRVRSGELFFGEGSRLTVL.

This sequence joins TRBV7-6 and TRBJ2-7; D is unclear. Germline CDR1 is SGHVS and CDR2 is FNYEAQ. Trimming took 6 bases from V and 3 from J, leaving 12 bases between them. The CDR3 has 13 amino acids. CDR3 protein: CASSPLVSYEQYF. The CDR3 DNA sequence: TGTGCCAGCAGTCCCCTAGTTAGCTACGAGCAGTACTTC. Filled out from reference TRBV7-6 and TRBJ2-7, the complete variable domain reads GAGVSQSPRYKVTKRGQDVALRCDPISGHVSLYWYRQALGQGPEFLTYFNYEAQQDKSGLPNDRFSAERPEGSISTLTIQRTEQRDSAMYRCASSPLVSYEQYFGPGTRLTVT.

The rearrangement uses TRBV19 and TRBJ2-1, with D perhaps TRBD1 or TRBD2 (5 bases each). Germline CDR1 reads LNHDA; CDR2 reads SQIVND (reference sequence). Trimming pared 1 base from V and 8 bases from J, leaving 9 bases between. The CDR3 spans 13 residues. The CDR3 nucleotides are TGTGCCAGTAGTATAGTCCGGGGCCATGAGCAGTTCTTC. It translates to CASSIVRGHEQFF.

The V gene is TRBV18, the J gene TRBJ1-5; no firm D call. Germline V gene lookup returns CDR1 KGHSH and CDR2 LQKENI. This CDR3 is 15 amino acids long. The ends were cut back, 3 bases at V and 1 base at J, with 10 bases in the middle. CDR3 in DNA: TGTGCCAGCTCACCGGACGGACCCAGCAATCAGCCCCAGCATTTT. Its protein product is CASSPDGPSNQPQHF.

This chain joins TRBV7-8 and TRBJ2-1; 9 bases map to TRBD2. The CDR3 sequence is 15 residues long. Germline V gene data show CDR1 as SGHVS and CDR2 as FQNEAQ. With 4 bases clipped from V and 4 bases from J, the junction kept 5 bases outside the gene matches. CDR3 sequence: CASSYTSGRYNEQFF. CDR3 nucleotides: TGTGCCAGCAGCTATACTAGCGGGCGTTACAATGAGCAGTTCTTC. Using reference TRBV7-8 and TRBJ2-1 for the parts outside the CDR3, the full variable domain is GAGVSQSPRYKVAKRGQDVALRCDPISGHVSLFWYQQALGQGPEFLTYFQNEAQLDKSGLPSDRFFAERPEGSVSTLKIQRTQQEDSAVYLCASSYTSGRYNEQFFGPGTRLTVL.

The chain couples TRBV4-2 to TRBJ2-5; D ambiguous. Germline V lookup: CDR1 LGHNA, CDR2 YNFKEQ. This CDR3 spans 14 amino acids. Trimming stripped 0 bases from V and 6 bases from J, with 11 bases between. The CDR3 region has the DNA TGTGCCAGCAGCCAAGATGGGAAATCAAAGACCCAGTACTTC. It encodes CASSQDGKSKTQYF.

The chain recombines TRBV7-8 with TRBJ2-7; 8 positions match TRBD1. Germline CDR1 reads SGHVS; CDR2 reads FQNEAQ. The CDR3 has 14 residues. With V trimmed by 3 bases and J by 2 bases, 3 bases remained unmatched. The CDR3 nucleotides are TGTGCCAGCAGCTTGCAGACAGGGGCCTACGAGCAGTACTTC. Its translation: CASSLQTGAYEQYF.

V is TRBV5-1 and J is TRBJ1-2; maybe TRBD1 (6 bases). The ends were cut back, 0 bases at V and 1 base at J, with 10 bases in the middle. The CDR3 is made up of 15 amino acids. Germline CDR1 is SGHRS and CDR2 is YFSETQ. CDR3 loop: CASSLEGGLNYGYTF. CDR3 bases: TGCGCCAGCAGCTTGGAGGGGGGGCTTAACTATGGCTACACCTTC.

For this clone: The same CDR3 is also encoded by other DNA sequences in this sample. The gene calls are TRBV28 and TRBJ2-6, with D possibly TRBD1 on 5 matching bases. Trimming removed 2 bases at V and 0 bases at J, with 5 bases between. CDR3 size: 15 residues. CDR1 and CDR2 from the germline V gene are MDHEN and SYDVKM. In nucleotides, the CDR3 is TGTGCCAGCAGTTTAAGGGGCTCTGGGGCCAACGTCCTGACTTTC. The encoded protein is CASSLRGSGANVLTF.

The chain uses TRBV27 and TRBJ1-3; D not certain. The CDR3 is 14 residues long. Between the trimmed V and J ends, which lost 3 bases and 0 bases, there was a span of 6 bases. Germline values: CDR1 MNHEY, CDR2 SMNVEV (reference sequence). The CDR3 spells CASSLFPSGNTIYF. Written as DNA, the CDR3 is TGTGCCAGCAGTTTGTTTCCCTCTGGAAACACCATATATTTT.

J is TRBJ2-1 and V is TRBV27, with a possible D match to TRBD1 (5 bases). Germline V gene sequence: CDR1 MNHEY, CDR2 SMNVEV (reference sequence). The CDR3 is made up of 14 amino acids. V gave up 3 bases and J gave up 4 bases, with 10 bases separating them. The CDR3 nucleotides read TGTGCCAGCAGTTTTTCGACAGCTTACAATGAGCAGTTCTTC. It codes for CASSFSTAYNEQFF.